This T cell receptor beta chain was sequenced during a study of PD-1 blockade in classical Hodgkin lymphoma. Study conclusions and caveats: Complete responders matched newly diagnosed patients in baseline diversity. Healthy donors reportedly exceeded newly diagnosed patients in baseline TCR diversity.

The time point denotes: cycle 4 day 1 (C4D1), after less than seven weeks of nivolumab. Each patient relapsed following autologous stem cell transplantation, and prior brentuximab vedotin exposure differed. To note about this clone: The antigen remains unidentified.

V was shortened by 2 bases and J by 4 bases, with 12 bases between the two germline ends. Germline loops: CDR1 MNHNS, CDR2 SASEGT. The CDR3 runs to 14 residues. Repertoires were generated with immunoSEQ multiplex PCR, while TCRdb's copy carries only in-frame clones and drops some. The table includes 99,000 or so clones, about nine tenths detected once. The clonotype comes from a human donor with classical Hodgkin lymphoma. This chain uses TRBV6-1 with TRBJ2-7, with TRBD1 as a possible D gene (6 bases). The sample in question was peripheral blood mononuclear cells (PBMCs), obtained before the fourth cycle of nivolumab. The CDR3 DNA follows: TGTGCCAGCAGTGAACCCACAGGGTGGTACGAGCAGTACTTC. Encoded protein: CASSEPTGWYEQYF.